A selection of T cell receptor beta chains follows, all from one sample in a study of blood T cell repertoires in COVID-19. The protocol was immunoSEQ multiplex PCR, while the TCRdb copy is restricted to in-frame clones and leaves out a portion. The repertoire includes about 64,000 clones, under 80% of them detected once, and around 10% sits in the top ten. The source material was peripheral blood. Receptors were obtained from a human donor in a cohort sampled during active COVID-19. The CDR3 runs from the conserved cysteine through the conserved F or W. D genes are given only for firm matches. A clone size is listed for some rows: how often the clone was seen (once, few, many), or a class if it is expanded.

J: TRBJ1-5; size: few; D: -; V: TRBV30; DNA: TGTGCCTGGAGTTCTCCTGCAGGGTTTGGCAATCAGCCCCAGCATTTT; CDR3: CAWSSPAGFGNQPQHF
J: TRBJ2-7; size: -; D: TRBD1; V: TRBV5-5; DNA: TGTGCCAGCAGCTTAGAGCCCGGGACAGGACCCTACGAGCAGTACTTC; CDR3: CASSLEPGTGPYEQYF
J: TRBJ2-2; size: few; D: -; V: TRBV5-8; DNA: TGTGCCAGCAGCTTGAGTCCTCCGCGGACCGGGGAGCTGTTTTTT; CDR3: CASSLSPPRTGELFF
J: TRBJ1-2; size: -; D: -; V: TRBV7-2; DNA: TGTGCCAGCAGCTTAGCGTTGGACAGCGCTTATGGCTACACCTTC; CDR3: CASSLALDSAYGYTF
J: TRBJ1-5; size: once; D: -; V: TRBV11-1; DNA: TGTGCCAGCAGCTTAAGTAGAGATCAGCCCCAGCATTTT; CDR3: CASSLSRDQPQHF
J: TRBJ1-1; size: -; D: -; V: TRBV12-3/TRBV12-4; DNA: TGTGCCAGCAGTTTTACTGAGAACACTGAAGCTTTCTTT; CDR3: CASSFTENTEAFF
J: TRBJ1-1; size: -; D: -; V: TRBV19; DNA: TGTGCCAGTTCTAAAGGACAGCAGAACACTGAAGCTTTCTTT; CDR3: CASSKGQQNTEAFF
J: TRBJ2-7; size: -; D: -; V: TRBV19; DNA: TGTGCGAGAATATCCGCTTACGAGCAGTACTTC; CDR3: CARISAYEQYF
J: TRBJ2-3; size: -; D: -; V: TRBV27; DNA: TGTGCCAGCAGTTTAGGAGTTAGCGGCCCTTTCACAGATACGCAGTATTTT; CDR3: CASSLGVSGPFTDTQYF
J: TRBJ1-6; size: -; D: TRBD1; V: TRBV11-2; DNA: TGTGCCAGCAGCCCCGGACAGGGAGCAGGGTCACCCCTCCACTTT; CDR3: CASSPGQGAGSPLHF
J: TRBJ2-5; size: -; D: TRBD1; V: TRBV6-6; DNA: TGTGCCAGCAGTTACACGGGACAGCACCAAGAGACCCAGTACTTC; CDR3: CASSYTGQHQETQYF
J: TRBJ2-7; size: -; D: TRBD1; V: TRBV2; DNA: TGTGCCAGCGGGAGAGGACAGGGTGAGGGGCAGTACTTC; CDR3: CASGRGQGEGQYF
J: TRBJ1-2; size: -; D: -; V: TRBV19; DNA: TGTGCCAGTAGTTCGACAGCCTATGGCTACACCTTC; CDR3: CASSSTAYGYTF
J: TRBJ2-3; size: once; D: TRBD2; V: TRBV7-2; DNA: TGTGCCAGCAGCCGTCGTAGCGGGAGTAGCACAGATACGCAGTATTTT; CDR3: CASSRRSGSSTDTQYF
J: TRBJ1-2; size: -; D: -; V: TRBV9; DNA: TGTGCCAGCAGCGTAGCTTGGGACATTCCCTATGGCTACACCTTC; CDR3: CASSVAWDIPYGYTF
J: TRBJ2-7; size: -; D: -; V: TRBV20-1; DNA: TGCAGTGCTAGAGGGCTCTACGAGCAGTACTTC; CDR3: CSARGLYEQYF
J: TRBJ2-7; size: few; D: -; V: TRBV28; DNA: TGTGCCAGCAGTTACCTGGGAGGGACACCTTCGCCCTACGAGCAGTACTTC; CDR3: CASSYLGGTPSPYEQYF
J: TRBJ2-4; size: -; D: -; V: TRBV3-1/TRBV3-2; DNA: TGTGCCAGCAGCCAAGGCGCGGGCCCCCTAGGCAAAAACATTCAGTACTTC; CDR3: CASSQGAGPLGKNIQYF
J: TRBJ2-5; size: few; D: -; V: TRBV5-6; DNA: TGTGCCAGCAGCTCAAAAGACTTCCAAGAGACCCAGTACTTC; CDR3: CASSSKDFQETQYF
J: TRBJ1-5; size: -; D: -; V: TRBV11-3; DNA: TGTGCCAGCAGCTCACACAACCAGGGGAATCAGCCCCAGCATTTT; CDR3: CASSSHNQGNQPQHF
J: TRBJ1-6; size: -; D: -; V: TRBV2; DNA: TGTGCCAGCAGTGAAGCACGGCAGGGGAGTTCACCCCTCCACTTT; CDR3: CASSEARQGSSPLHF
J: TRBJ2-1; size: -; D: TRBD2; V: TRBV28; DNA: TGTGCCAGCAGTAGCACTCGGGGGGGGAGGGACCACAATGAGCAGTTCTTC; CDR3: CASSSTRGGRDHNEQFF
J: TRBJ1-6; size: -; D: -; V: TRBV27; DNA: TGTGCCAGCAGTTTATCGAGGCAGGGTAGCTCACCCCTCCACTTT; CDR3: CASSLSRQGSSPLHF
J: TRBJ2-1; size: once; D: -; V: TRBV21-1; DNA: TGTGCCAGCAGCAAACGGACCCTCCTAGCCAGCGCCTCCTACAATGAGCAGTTCTTC; CDR3: CASSKRTLLASASYNEQFF
J: TRBJ2-5; size: -; D: -; V: TRBV7-2; DNA: TGTGCCAGCAGCTTAGTGTTGGAGTGGGGGGGCAATTACCAAGAGACCCAGTACTTC; CDR3: CASSLVLEWGGNYQETQYF
J: TRBJ2-7; size: -; D: -; V: TRBV24-1; DNA: TGTGCCACCAGTGACCCGTCCAGCCCGGAGGGGGAGCAGTACTTC; CDR3: CATSDPSSPEGEQYF
J: TRBJ2-1; size: -; D: -; V: TRBV7-8; DNA: TGTGCCAGCGGGGGGGGACAGGAGAATTTCTACAATGAGCAGTTCTTC; CDR3: CASGGGQENFYNEQFF
J: TRBJ2-7; size: -; D: -; V: TRBV21-1; DNA: TGTGCCACTTACTTAAGCGAGCAGTACTTC; CDR3: CATYLSEQYF
J: TRBJ1-2; size: -; D: TRBD1; V: TRBV4-1; DNA: TGCGCCAGCAGCCAAGTCCCAGGGGGGTTTGGCTACACCTTC; CDR3: CASSQVPGGFGYTF
J: TRBJ1-1; size: many; D: TRBD1; V: TRBV3-1/TRBV3-2; DNA: TGTGCCAGCAGCCCGCTTAACAGGGGTGCTGAAGCTTTCTTT; CDR3: CASSPLNRGAEAFF
J: TRBJ2-6; size: -; D: TRBD2; V: TRBV7-8; DNA: TGTGCCAGCAGCCCCGGGCGGCGGGAGGGCCGGGGAGGGGCCAACGTCCTGACTTTC; CDR3: CASSPGRREGRGGANVLTF
J: TRBJ2-3; size: -; D: TRBD2; V: TRBV5-1; DNA: TGCGCCAGCAACATCCTAGCGGGAGTGATTACAGATACGCAGTATTTT; CDR3: CASNILAGVITDTQYF
J: TRBJ2-2; size: many; D: -; V: TRBV4-2; DNA: TGTGCCAGCAGCCAAGATCCGGTCCAGGTCGAGCTGTTTTTT; CDR3: CASSQDPVQVELFF
J: TRBJ1-5; size: few; D: TRBD1; V: TRBV6-5; DNA: TGTGCCAGCAGGTTAGACAGGGCGGGGTCTCAGCCCCAGCATTTT; CDR3: CASRLDRAGSQPQHF
J: TRBJ2-5; size: few; D: TRBD2; V: TRBV10-3; DNA: TGTGCCACCACCCACAAGCGGGGTGGAGAGACCCAGTACTTC; CDR3: CATTHKRGGETQYF
J: TRBJ2-7; size: -; D: -; V: TRBV7-9; DNA: TGTGCCAGCAGCCTCCAGGGCTACGAGCAGTACTTC; CDR3: CASSLQGYEQYF
J: TRBJ2-7; size: -; D: TRBD2; V: TRBV6-2/TRBV6-3; DNA: TGTGCCAGCAGCACCCTACTAGCGGGAGCCTCCTACGAGCAGTACTTC; CDR3: CASSTLLAGASYEQYF
J: TRBJ2-3; size: once; D: TRBD2; V: TRBV6-5; DNA: TGTGCCAGCGGGAGGGAGTACCATGATACGCAGTATTTT; CDR3: CASGREYHDTQYF
J: TRBJ2-7; size: -; D: TRBD1; V: TRBV14; DNA: TGTGCCAGCAGCCACTGGGTCCTTGGGACAGGATTGGAGCAGTACTTC; CDR3: CASSHWVLGTGLEQYF
J: TRBJ2-1; size: few; D: TRBD2; V: TRBV11-2; DNA: TGTGCCAGCAGCCCAGGGACTAGCGGGGAGCAGTTCTTC; CDR3: CASSPGTSGEQFF
J: TRBJ1-2; size: few; D: TRBD1; V: TRBV4-2; DNA: TGTGCCAGCAGCAGGACAGGGGACGGCTACACCTTC; CDR3: CASSRTGDGYTF
J: TRBJ1-5; size: -; D: -; V: TRBV27; DNA: TGTGCCAGCAGTTTAGCGGGGCAGCTTAGCAATCAGCCCCAGCATTTT; CDR3: CASSLAGQLSNQPQHF
J: TRBJ2-1; size: -; D: TRBD1; V: TRBV28; DNA: TGTGCCAGCAGTCAGACAGGGAATGAGCAGTTCTTC; CDR3: CASSQTGNEQFF
J: TRBJ1-2; size: -; D: TRBD1; V: TRBV6-5; DNA: TGTGCCAGCAGTTACGGACAGGGGGGGGTTGGTGGCTACACCTTC; CDR3: CASSYGQGGVGGYTF
J: TRBJ2-1; size: once; D: TRBD1; V: TRBV9; DNA: TGTGCCAGCAGCGCTCAGCCCCTCGGGGGACAGGGGCGCAATGAGCAGTTCTTC; CDR3: CASSAQPLGGQGRNEQFF
J: TRBJ2-2; size: -; D: -; V: TRBV7-8; DNA: TGTGCCAGCAGCCCGCGGGACAGCGCGAACACCGGGGAGCTGTTTTTT; CDR3: CASSPRDSANTGELFF
J: TRBJ1-5; size: -; D: -; V: TRBV21-1; DNA: TGTGCCAGCAAGTTGGGGCCGGGTCACAAGTTGAGTCAGCCCCAGCATTTT; CDR3: CASKLGPGHKLSQPQHF
J: TRBJ1-1; size: -; D: TRBD1; V: TRBV4-3; DNA: TGCGCCAGCAGCCTGGACAGGGTCGGCGAAGCTTTCTTT; CDR3: CASSLDRVGEAFF
J: TRBJ1-6; size: -; D: -; V: TRBV7-2; DNA: TGTGCCAGCAGCCCCATAGGAGGGCGTTCACCCCTCCACTTT; CDR3: CASSPIGGRSPLHF
J: TRBJ1-1; size: many; D: -; V: TRBV7-9; DNA: TGTGCCAGCAGCTTTTACTACGGAACGAACACTGAAGCTTTCTTT; CDR3: CASSFYYGTNTEAFF
J: TRBJ2-2; size: -; D: TRBD2; V: TRBV6-5; DNA: TGTGCCAGCCGTCGGCTAGCGGGGGACACCGGGGAGCTGTTTTTT; CDR3: CASRRLAGDTGELFF
J: TRBJ2-3; size: -; D: -; V: TRBV19; DNA: TGTGCCAGCAGTAACCTGGGGCTCACGCAGTATTTT; CDR3: CASSNLGLTQYF
J: TRBJ1-1; size: -; D: -; V: TRBV24-1; DNA: TGTGCCACCAGTGGGGGACTGGAAGCTTTCTTT; CDR3: CATSGGLEAFF